These 11 T cell receptor beta chains share one sample of origin, sequenced in a study of T cell changes during pregnancy in multiple sclerosis. The repertoire was sequenced with immunoSEQ multiplex PCR; TCRdb's copy has only in-frame clones and lacks some. Of about 70,000 clones in the sample, about 95% are singletons; the top ten hold 0.5% to 0.65%. The sample was peripheral blood, taken in the third trimester of pregnancy. The receptors were gathered from a female donor with multiple sclerosis, enrolled in a pregnancy study.

The chain links TRBV10-3 to TRBJ2-7, with D perhaps TRBD1 (5 bases). Looked up from germline, CDR1 is ENHRY and CDR2 is SYGVKD. The germline V and J ends were trimmed by 3 bases and 3 bases, with 9 bases remaining between them. CDR3 length equals 13 residues. In nucleotides, the CDR3 is TGTGCCATCAGTGACGACAGCAACTACGAGCAGTACTTC. As protein: CAISDDSNYEQYF.

This sequence joins TRBV18 and TRBJ2-5; 7 positions agree with TRBD2. Germline V CDR1 and CDR2: KGHSH, LQKENI. The V gene end was trimmed by 5 bases and the J gene end by 3 bases; junction bases not matched to a gene: 9. The CDR3 has 15 amino acids. CDR3 in amino acids: CASSSIPLAEETQYF. The CDR3 coding sequence is TGTGCCAGCTCATCCATCCCTCTAGCGGAAGAGACCCAGTACTTC.

This chain links TRBV5-4 with TRBJ2-2, with D possibly TRBD1 on 6 matching bases. CDR3 size: 14 residues. Trimming shortened V by 2 bases and J by 5 bases, and 10 bases separated the two germline ends. Germline CDR1 is SGHNT and CDR2 is YYREEE (reference sequence). The CDR3 here is CASSFRGGTGELFF. The CDR3 DNA sequence: TGTGCCAGCAGCTTCAGGGGTGGTACCGGGGAGCTGTTTTTT.

The chain links TRBV4-3 to TRBJ2-5; 9 positions agree with TRBD1. The CDR3 has 16 amino acids. Trimming took 1 base from V and 7 from J; bases not matched to a gene: 10. Germline lookup yields CDR1 LGHNA and CDR2 YSLEER. Here the CDR3 DNA reads TGCGCCAGCAGCCAAGGACTTGACAGGGGGGCCCCGACCCAGTACTTC. Amino acids: CASSQGLDRGAPTQYF.

The chain carries TRBV23-1 and TRBJ1-5; D might be TRBD1 (5 bases). TRBV23-1 carries the ORF label, with uncertain function. Trimming took 4 bases from V and 11 from J, leaving 18 bases between them. This CDR3 spans 14 amino acids. CDR3 coding DNA: TGCGCCAGCAGTCGGTCGGGAGGGGCAGTGGCCCAGCATTTT. Translated, it gives CASSRSGGAVAQHF.

A single count supports this clone. The chain recombines TRBV4-1 with TRBJ1-5; 7 bases agree with TRBD1. Germline V lookup: CDR1 MGHRA, CDR2 YSYEKL. The J segment lost 4 bases and the V segment lost 0 bases, leaving 12 bases of the junction unmatched. CDR3 size: 18 residues. The CDR3 region is CASSQEAGTAGQNQPQHF. The CDR3 DNA reads as TGCGCCAGCAGCCAAGAGGCCGGGACAGCTGGACAAAATCAGCCCCAGCATTTT.

This chain joins TRBV5-4 and TRBJ1-1; 7 bases align to TRBD1. Per the germline V gene, CDR1 is SGHNT and CDR2 is YYREEE (reference sequence). Trimming took 0 bases from V and 1 from J; bases not matched to a gene: 18. The CDR3 runs 20 residues. CDR3 in DNA: TGTGCCAGCAGCTTGGAACGGCCTACCGGGACAGAAATTCGGAACACTGAAGCTTTCTTT. Translation gives CASSLERPTGTEIRNTEAFF.

V gene TRBV18 combines with J gene TRBJ2-3, with D possibly matching TRBD2 (6 bases). The V end was cut by 5 bases, the J end by 1 base, with 16 bases between. Germline V gene sequence: CDR1 KGHSH, CDR2 LQKENI. The CDR3 extends over 16 amino acids. CDR3 sequence (DNA): TGTGCCAGCTCAGGCGGGGACGCTAGGGGCACAGATACGCAGTATTTT. This encodes CASSGGDARGTDTQYF.

CDR3 coding DNA: TGTGCCAGCAGCGCACGAGGTGTACAGAACACTGAAGCTTTCTTT. Protein sequence: CASSARGVQNTEAFF. V gene TRBV9 combines with J gene TRBJ1-1; D ambiguous. CDR3 length equals 15 residues. CDR1 and CDR2 (germline): SGDLS, YYNGEE. The V and J ends lost 3 bases and 1 base respectively, with 13 bases between them.

This clone came up once. At one end the junction does not follow the germline gene, possibly because of a read error. CDR3 residues: CASSHSQGAANQPQHF. The CDR3 nucleotides are TGTGCCAGCAGTCACTCACAGGGCGCGGCCAATCAGCCCCAGCATTTT. The chain couples TRBV6-6 to TRBJ1-5, with D possibly TRBD1 on 6 matching bases. Per germline, CDR1 MNHNY and CDR2 SVGAGI (reference sequence). This CDR3 spans 16 amino acids.

The CDR3: CASSASSGRSNTQYF. In DNA form, the CDR3 reads TGTGCCAGCAGCGCCTCTAGCGGGAGGAGTAATACGCAGTATTTT. The J gene is TRBJ2-3, the V gene TRBV7-3, with 11 positions matching TRBD2. This CDR3 comprises 15 residues. Germline V CDR1 and CDR2: SGHTA, FQGTGA. Trimming took 5 bases from V and 7 from J; bases not matched to a gene: 8.